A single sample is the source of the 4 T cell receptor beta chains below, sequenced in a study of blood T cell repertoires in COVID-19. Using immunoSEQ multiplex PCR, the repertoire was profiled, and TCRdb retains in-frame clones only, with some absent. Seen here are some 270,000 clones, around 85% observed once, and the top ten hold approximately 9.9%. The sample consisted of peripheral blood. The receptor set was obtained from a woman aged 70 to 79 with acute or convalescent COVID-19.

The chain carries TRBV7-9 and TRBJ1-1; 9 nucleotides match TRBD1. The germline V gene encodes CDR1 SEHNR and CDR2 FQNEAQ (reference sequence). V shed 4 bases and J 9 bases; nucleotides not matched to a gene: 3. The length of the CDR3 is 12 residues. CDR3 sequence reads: CASSSTGGKAFF. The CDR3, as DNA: TGTGCCAGCAGCTCGACAGGGGGAAAAGCTTTCTTT.

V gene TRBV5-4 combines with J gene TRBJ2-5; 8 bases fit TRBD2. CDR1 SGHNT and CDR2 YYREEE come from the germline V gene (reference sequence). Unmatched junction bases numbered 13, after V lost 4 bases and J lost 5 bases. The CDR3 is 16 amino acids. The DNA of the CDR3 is TGTGCCAGCAGCCCCACCGGGGTAGCGGGGATGGAGACCCAGTACTTC. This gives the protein CASSPTGVAGMETQYF.

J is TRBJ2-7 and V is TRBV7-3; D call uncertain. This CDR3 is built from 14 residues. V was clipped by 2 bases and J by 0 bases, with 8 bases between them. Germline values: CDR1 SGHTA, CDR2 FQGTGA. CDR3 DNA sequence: TGTGCCAGCAGCTTATACGCAGGCTCCTACGAGCAGTACTTC. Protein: CASSLYAGSYEQYF.

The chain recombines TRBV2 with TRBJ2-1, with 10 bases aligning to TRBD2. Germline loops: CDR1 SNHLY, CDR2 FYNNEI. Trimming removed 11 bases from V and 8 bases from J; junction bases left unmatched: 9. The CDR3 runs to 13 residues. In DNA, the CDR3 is TGTGCCGGCTCCGGGACTAGCGTTTATGAGCAGTTCTTC. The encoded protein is CAGSGTSVYEQFF.